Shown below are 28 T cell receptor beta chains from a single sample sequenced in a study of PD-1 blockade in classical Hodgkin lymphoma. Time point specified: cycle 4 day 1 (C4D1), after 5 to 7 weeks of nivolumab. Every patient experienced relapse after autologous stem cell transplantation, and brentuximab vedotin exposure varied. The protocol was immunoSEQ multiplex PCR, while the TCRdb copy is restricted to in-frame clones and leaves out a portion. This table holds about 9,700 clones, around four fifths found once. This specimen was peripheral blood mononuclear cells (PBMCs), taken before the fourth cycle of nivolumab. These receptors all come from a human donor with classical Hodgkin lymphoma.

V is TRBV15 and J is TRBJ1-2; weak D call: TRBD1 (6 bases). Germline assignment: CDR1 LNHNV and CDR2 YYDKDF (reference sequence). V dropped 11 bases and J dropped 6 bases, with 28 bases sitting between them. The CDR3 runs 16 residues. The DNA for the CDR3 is TGTGCCGCCTTTCACAGGGTCTCGGAGGGGGAGGATGGCTACACCTTC. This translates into CAAFHRVSEGEDGYTF.

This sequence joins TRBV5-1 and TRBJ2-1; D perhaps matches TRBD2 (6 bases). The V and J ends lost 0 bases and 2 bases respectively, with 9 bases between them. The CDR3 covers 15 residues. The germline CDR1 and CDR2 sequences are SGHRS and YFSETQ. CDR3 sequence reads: CASSLVADTYNEQFF. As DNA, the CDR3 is TGCGCCAGCAGCTTGGTAGCGGACACCTACAATGAGCAGTTCTTC.

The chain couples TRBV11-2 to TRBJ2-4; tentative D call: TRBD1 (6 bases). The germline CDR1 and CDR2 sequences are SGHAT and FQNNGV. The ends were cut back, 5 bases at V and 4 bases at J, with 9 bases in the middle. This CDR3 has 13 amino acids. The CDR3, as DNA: TGTGCCAGCAGCCCAGGGGAAAAAAACATTCAGTACTTC. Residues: CASSPGEKNIQYF.

The CDR3 loop reads CASSLVGVAGVLIAQYF. The CDR3 bases are TGTGCCAGCAGCTTAGTAGGGGTAGCGGGAGTCTTGATAGCGCAGTATTTT. The rearrangement links TRBV11-2 to TRBJ2-3, with TRBD2 matching 9 bases. Germline CDR1 reads SGHAT; CDR2 reads FQNNGV. V lost 1 base and J lost 10; bases outside the gene matches: 15. The CDR3 loop spans 17 amino acids.

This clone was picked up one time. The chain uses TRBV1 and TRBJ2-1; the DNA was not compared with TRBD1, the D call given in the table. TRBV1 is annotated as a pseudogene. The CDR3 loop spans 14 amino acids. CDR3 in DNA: TGCACCAGCAGCCAAGATTCACGGGACAGCCAGCAGTTCTTC. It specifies CTSSQDSRDSQQFF.

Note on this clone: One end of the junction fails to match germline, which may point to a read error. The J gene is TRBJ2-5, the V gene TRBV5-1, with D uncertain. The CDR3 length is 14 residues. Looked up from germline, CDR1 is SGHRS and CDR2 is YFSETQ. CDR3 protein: CASGLGAGQETQYF. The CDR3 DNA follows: TGCGCCAGCGGCTTGGGTGCAGGACAAGAGACCCAGTACTTC.

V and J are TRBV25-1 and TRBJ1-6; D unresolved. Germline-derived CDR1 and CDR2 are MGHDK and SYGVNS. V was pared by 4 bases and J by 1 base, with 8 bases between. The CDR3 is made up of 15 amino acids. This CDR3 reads CASSVRGSYNSPLHF. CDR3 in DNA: TGTGCCAGCAGTGTACGCGGGTCCTATAATTCACCCCTCCACTTT. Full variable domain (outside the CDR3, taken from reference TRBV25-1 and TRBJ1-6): EADIYQTPRYLVIGTGKKITLECSQTMGHDKMYWYQQDPGMELHLIHYSYGVNSTEKGDLSSESTVSRIRTEHFPLTLESARPSHTSQYLCASSVRGSYNSPLHFGNGTRLTVT.

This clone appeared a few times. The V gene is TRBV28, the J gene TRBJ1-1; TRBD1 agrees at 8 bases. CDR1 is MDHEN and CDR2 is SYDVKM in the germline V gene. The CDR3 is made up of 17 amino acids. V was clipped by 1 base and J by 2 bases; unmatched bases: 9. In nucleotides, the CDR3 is TGTGCCAGCAGTTTATTCGGACAGGGTGATCTTAACACTGAAGCTTTCTTT. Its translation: CASSLFGQGDLNTEAFF.

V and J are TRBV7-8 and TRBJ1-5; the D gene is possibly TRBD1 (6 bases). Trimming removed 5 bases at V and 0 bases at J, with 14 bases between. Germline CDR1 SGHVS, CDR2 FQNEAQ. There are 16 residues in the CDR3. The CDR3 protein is CASSPRQVDSNQPQHF. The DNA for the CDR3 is TGTGCCAGCAGCCCACGACAGGTGGATAGCAATCAGCCCCAGCATTTT.

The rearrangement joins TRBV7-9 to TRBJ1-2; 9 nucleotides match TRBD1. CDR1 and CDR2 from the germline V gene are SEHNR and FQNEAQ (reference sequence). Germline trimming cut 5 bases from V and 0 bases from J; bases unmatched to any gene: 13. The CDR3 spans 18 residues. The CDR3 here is CASSTSSRDRDTNYGYTF. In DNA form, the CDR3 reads TGTGCCAGCAGCACCTCGAGCCGGGACAGGGATACTAACTATGGCTACACCTTC.

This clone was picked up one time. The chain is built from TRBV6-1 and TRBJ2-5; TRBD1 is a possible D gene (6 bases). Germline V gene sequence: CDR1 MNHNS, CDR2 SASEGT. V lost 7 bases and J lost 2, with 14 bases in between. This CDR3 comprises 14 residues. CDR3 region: CASTNRAQQETQYF. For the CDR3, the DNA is TGTGCCAGCACAAACAGGGCTCAACAAGAGACCCAGTACTTC.

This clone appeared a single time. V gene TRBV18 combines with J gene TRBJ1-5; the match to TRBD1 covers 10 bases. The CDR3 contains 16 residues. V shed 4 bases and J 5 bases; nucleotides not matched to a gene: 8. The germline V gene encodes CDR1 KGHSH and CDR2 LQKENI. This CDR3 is CASSRTTGGQDQPQHF. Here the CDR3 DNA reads TGTGCCAGCTCACGTACGACAGGGGGCCAGGATCAGCCCCAGCATTTT.

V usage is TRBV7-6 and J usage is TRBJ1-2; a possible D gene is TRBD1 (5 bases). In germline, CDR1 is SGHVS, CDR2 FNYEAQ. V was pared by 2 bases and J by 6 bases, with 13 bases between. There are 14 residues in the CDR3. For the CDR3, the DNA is TGTGCCAGCAGCTTACTCGGGGCCCAAGATGGCTACACCTTC. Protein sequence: CASSLLGAQDGYTF. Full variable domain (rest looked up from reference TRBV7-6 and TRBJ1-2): GAGVSQSPRYKVTKRGQDVALRCDPISGHVSLYWYRQALGQGPEFLTYFNYEAQQDKSGLPNDRFSAERPEGSISTLTIQRTEQRDSAMYRCASSLLGAQDGYTFGSGTRLTVV.

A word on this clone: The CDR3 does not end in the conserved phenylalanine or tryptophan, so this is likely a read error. The CDR3 reads CASSSYGTANTEAFL. In DNA, the CDR3 is TGCGCCAGCAGCTCCTATGGGACAGCGAACACTGAAGCTTTCCTT. The chain employs TRBV5-1 and TRBJ1-1; 7 bases are shared with TRBD1. J lost 1 base, V lost 3 bases, and 6 bases had no gene match. Germline loops: CDR1 SGHRS, CDR2 YFSETQ. There are 15 residues in the CDR3.

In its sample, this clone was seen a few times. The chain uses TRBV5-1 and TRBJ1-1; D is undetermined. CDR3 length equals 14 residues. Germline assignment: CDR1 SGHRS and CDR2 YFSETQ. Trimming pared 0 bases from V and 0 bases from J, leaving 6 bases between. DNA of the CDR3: TGCGCCAGCAGCTTGGAGAGGCTGAACACTGAAGCTTTCTTT. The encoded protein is CASSLERLNTEAFF.

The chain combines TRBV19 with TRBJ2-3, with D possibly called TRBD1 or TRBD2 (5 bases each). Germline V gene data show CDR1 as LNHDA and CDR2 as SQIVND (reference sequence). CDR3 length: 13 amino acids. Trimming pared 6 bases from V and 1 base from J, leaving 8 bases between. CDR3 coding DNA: TGTGCCAGTAGCTTGGGGGGCACAGATACGCAGTATTTT. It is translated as CASSLGGTDTQYF.

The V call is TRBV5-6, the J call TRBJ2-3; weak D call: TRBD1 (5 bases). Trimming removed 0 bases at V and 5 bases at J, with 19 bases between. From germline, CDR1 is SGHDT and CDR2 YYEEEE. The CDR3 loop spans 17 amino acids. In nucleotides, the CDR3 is TGTGCCAGCAGCTTGGCCATGGCAGGGTCCCCCCTAGATACGCAGTATTTT. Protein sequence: CASSLAMAGSPLDTQYF.

CDR3 DNA sequence: TGTGCCAGCAGCGTAGCTGGGACCCCCTACGAGCAGTACTTC. It codes for CASSVAGTPYEQYF. The chain employs TRBV9 and TRBJ2-7, with D perhaps TRBD1 or TRBD2 (5 bases each). CDR1 is SGDLS and CDR2 is YYNGEE in the germline V gene. This CDR3 has 14 amino acids. V lost 0 bases and J 2 bases, leaving 9 bases between the germline ends.

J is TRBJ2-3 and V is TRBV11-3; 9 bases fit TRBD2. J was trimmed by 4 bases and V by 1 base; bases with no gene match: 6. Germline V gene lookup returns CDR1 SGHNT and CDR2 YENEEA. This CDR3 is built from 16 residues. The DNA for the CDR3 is TGTGCCAGCAGCTTAGGCGGGAGGGATGGGGCAGATACGCAGTATTTT. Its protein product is CASSLGGRDGADTQYF. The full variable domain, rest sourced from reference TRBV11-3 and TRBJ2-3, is EAGVVQSPRYKIIEKKQPVAFWCNPISGHNTLYWYLQNLGQGPELLIRYENEEAVDDSQLPKDRFSAERLKGVDSTLKIQPAELGDSAVYLCASSLGGRDGADTQYFGPGTRLTVL.

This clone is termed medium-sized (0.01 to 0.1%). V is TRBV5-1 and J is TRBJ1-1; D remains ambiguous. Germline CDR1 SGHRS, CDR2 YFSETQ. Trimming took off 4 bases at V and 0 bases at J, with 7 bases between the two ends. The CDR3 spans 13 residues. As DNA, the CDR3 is TGCGCCAGCAGCCCCTCTATGAACACTGAAGCTTTCTTT. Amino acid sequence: CASSPSMNTEAFF.

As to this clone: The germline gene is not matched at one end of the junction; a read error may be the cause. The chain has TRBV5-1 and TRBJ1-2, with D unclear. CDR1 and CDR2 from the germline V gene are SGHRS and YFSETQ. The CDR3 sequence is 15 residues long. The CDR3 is CASSLWPGFNHGYTF. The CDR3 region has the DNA TGCGCCAGCAGCTTATGGCCCGGGTTTAACCATGGCTACACCTTC.

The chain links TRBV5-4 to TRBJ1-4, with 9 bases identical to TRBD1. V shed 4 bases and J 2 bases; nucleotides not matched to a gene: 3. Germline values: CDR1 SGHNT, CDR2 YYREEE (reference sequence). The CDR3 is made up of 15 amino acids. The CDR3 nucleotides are TGTGCCAGCAGCCGGGACAGGGCGACTAATGAAAAACTGTTTTTT. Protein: CASSRDRATNEKLFF.

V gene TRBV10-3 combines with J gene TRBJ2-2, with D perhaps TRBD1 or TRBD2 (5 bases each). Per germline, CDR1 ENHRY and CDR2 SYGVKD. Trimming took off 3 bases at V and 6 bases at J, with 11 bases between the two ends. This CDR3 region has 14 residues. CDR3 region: CAISDGGEAGELFF. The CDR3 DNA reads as TGTGCCATCAGTGATGGGGGAGAGGCCGGGGAGCTGTTTTTT.

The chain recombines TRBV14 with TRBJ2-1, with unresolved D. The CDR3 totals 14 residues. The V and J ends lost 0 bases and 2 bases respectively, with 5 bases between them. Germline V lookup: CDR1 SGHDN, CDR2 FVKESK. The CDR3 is CASSQDQTYNEQFF. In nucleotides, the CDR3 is TGTGCCAGCAGCCAAGACCAGACCTACAATGAGCAGTTCTTC.

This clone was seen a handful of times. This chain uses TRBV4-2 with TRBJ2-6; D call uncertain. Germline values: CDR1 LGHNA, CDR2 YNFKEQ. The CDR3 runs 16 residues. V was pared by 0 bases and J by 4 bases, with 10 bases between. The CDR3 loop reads CASSQDATSGANVLTF. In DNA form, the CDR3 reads TGTGCCAGCAGCCAAGATGCCACCTCCGGGGCCAACGTCCTGACTTTC.

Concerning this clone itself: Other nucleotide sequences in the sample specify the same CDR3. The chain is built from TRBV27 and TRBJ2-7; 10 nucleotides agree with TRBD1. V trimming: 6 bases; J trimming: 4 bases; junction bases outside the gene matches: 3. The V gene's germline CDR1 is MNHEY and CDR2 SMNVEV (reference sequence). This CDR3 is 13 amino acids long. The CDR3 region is CASRWTGGYEQYF. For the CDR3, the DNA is TGTGCCAGCAGGTGGACAGGGGGTTACGAGCAGTACTTC.

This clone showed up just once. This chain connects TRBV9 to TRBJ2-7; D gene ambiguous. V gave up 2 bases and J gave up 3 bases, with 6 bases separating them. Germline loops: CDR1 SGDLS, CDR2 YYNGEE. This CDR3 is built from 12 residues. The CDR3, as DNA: TGTGCCAGCAGCGTCCAATTCTACGAGCAGTACTTC. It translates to CASSVQFYEQYF. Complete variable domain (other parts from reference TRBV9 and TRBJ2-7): DSGVTQTPKHLITATGQRVTLRCSPRSGDLSVYWYQQSLDQGLQFLIQYYNGEERAKGNILERFSAQQFPDLHSELNLSSLELGDSALYFCASSVQFYEQYFGPGTRLTVT.

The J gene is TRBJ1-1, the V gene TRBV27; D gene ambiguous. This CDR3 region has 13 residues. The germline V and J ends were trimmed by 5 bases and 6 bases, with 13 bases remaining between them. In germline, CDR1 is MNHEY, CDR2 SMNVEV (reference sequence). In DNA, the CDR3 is TGTGCCAGCAGTCCGGACTGGTGGGCTGAAGCTTTCTTT. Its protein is CASSPDWWAEAFF.